This T cell receptor (beta chain) was captured by sequencing in a study of blood T cell repertoires in COVID-19. In the study overall: Samples taken during acute and convalescent COVID-19 were collected in the United States, Italy and Spain. Nucleic acid was either cDNA or gDNA, and it came from T cells, B-cell-depleted T cells, or PBMCs.

The table lists this clone with a count of one. After removal of 3 bases from V and 8 bases from J, the junction contained 5 bases not matched to a gene. Germline CDR1 KGHSH, CDR2 LQKENI. The CDR3 has 15 residues. The authors' processing: Reference gene primer amplification gave estimated nucleated cell counts. Produced via immunoSEQ multiplex PCR; TCRdb's table is partial and in-frame only. V and J calls and clone size follow that table, whereas D and trimming were derived from the DNA. In the table there are 150,000 to 200,000 clones, approximately 86% of which are singletons. Sequenced: peripheral blood. This receptor was taken from a woman at least 80 years old in a cohort sampled during active or convalescent COVID-19. V and J are TRBV18 and TRBJ2-1; 12 nucleotides align to TRBD2. DNA for the CDR3: TGTGCCAGCTCACCGCTAGCGGGAGGGCCACATGAGCAGTTCTTC. Protein product: CASSPLAGGPHEQFF.